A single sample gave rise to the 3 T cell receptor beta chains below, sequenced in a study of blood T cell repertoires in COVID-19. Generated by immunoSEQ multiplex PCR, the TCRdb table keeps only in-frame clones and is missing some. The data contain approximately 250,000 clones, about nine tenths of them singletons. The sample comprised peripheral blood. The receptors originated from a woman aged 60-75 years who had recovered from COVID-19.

The CDR3 DNA follows: TGTGCCAGCAGCCAAGAGAGGAACACTGAAGCTTTCTTT. It yields the protein CASSQERNTEAFF. The chain links TRBV14 to TRBJ1-1; D unclear. The V and J ends lost 0 bases and 1 base respectively, with 3 bases between them. The CDR3 length is 13 residues. The germline CDR1 and CDR2 sequences are SGHDN and FVKESK.

The CDR3 sequence: CAIRPPGQHYEQYF. As DNA, the CDR3 is TGTGCCATCAGACCGCCGGGACAGCACTACGAGCAGTACTTC. The V gene is TRBV10-3, the J gene TRBJ2-7; 7 bases fit TRBD1. The CDR3 consists of 14 residues. Unmatched junction bases numbered 8, after V lost 6 bases and J lost 3 bases. Germline lookup yields CDR1 ENHRY and CDR2 SYGVKD.

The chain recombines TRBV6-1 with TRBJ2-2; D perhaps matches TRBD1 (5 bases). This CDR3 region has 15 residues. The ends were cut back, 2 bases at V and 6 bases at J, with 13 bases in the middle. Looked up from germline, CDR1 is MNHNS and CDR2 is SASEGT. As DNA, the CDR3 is TGTGCCAGCAGTGAAAGCCAGGGATTTGCCGGGGAGCTGTTTTTT. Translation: CASSESQGFAGELFF.